A single sample is the source of the 28 T cell receptor beta chains below, sequenced in a study of technical replicates of blood from a handful of donors. Produced via immunoSEQ multiplex PCR; TCRdb's table is partial and in-frame only. The sample lists about 84,000 clones, almost 98% occurring once. Source material: T cells isolated from PBMCs. These receptors all stem from a human donor in good health.

This chain uses TRBV29-1 with TRBJ2-7; D is undetermined. In germline, CDR1 is SQVTM, CDR2 ANQGSEA. This CDR3 spans 12 amino acids. The V end was cut by 5 bases, the J end by 3 bases, with 11 bases between. CDR3 sequence: CSVRVTDYEQYF. The CDR3 DNA reads TGCAGCGTTCGGGTAACTGACTACGAGCAGTACTTC.

The V gene is TRBV27, the J gene TRBJ2-2; 7 nucleotides agree with TRBD1. The germline V gene encodes CDR1 MNHEY and CDR2 SMNVEV (reference sequence). V shed 3 bases and J 3 bases; nucleotides not matched to a gene: 1. The CDR3 totals 14 residues. The DNA for the CDR3 is TGTGCCAGCAGTTTGAGGGGGCACACCGGGGAGCTGTTTTTT. It encodes CASSLRGHTGELFF.

The J gene is TRBJ2-7, the V gene TRBV10-3, with 12 bases identical to TRBD2. The germline CDR1 and CDR2 sequences are ENHRY and SYGVKD. V gave up 6 bases and J gave up 4 bases; unmatched junction bases: 4. This CDR3 is 14 amino acids long. This CDR3 reads CAIRLTSGGYEQYF. CDR3 bases: TGTGCCATCAGGTTGACTAGCGGGGGTTACGAGCAGTACTTC.

The rearrangement uses TRBV5-6 and TRBJ2-1, with D unresolved. This CDR3 is 13 amino acids long. CDR1 is SGHDT, CDR2 YYEEEE, per germline. V was clipped by 0 bases and J by 3 bases, with 4 bases between them. DNA of the CDR3: TGTGCCAGCAGCTTGGACTACTACAATGAGCAGTTCTTC. This translates into CASSLDYYNEQFF. Looking up the rest from reference TRBV5-6 and TRBJ2-1 gives the full variable domain: DAGVTQSPTHLIKTRGQQVTLRCSPKSGHDTVSWYQQALGQGPQFIFQYYEEEERQRGNFPDRFSGHQFPNYSSELNVNALLLGDSALYLCASSLDYYNEQFFGPGTRLTVL.

The genes are TRBV19 and TRBJ2-3; 9 bases match TRBD2. Germline V lookup: CDR1 LNHDA, CDR2 SQIVND (reference sequence). The CDR3 has 14 residues. V was pared by 6 bases and J by 2 bases, with 3 bases of the junction left unmatched. The DNA of the CDR3 is TGTGCCAGTAGGCCTAGCGGGGCCACAGATACGCAGTATTTT. Its translation: CASRPSGATDTQYF.

V usage is TRBV9 and J usage is TRBJ1-4; D may be TRBD1 (5 bases). Trimming left V 0 bases short and J 3 bases short, with 9 bases between. Germline CDR1 and CDR2: SGDLS and YYNGEE. The CDR3 is made up of 15 amino acids. Written as DNA, the CDR3 is TGTGCCAGCAGCGTAGAGCCAGGGCCTAATGAAAAACTGTTTTTT. It encodes CASSVEPGPNEKLFF. Drawing the rest from reference TRBV9 and TRBJ1-4, the complete variable domain is DSGVTQTPKHLITATGQRVTLRCSPRSGDLSVYWYQQSLDQGLQFLIQYYNGEERAKGNILERFSAQQFPDLHSELNLSSLELGDSALYFCASSVEPGPNEKLFFGSGTQLSVL.

V usage is TRBV27 and J usage is TRBJ2-5; 13 nucleotides line up with TRBD2. The CDR3 covers 15 residues. Per germline, CDR1 MNHEY and CDR2 SMNVEV (reference sequence). After removal of 5 bases from V and 3 bases from J, the junction contained 3 bases not matched to a gene. This CDR3 reads CASSDGLAGEETQYF. The CDR3 DNA follows: TGTGCCAGCAGTGATGGACTAGCGGGGGAAGAGACCCAGTACTTC.

The chain links TRBV5-6 to TRBJ2-1, with 10 bases identical to TRBD1. J gave up 2 bases and V 3 bases, and 8 bases lay outside the gene matches. Germline loops: CDR1 SGHDT, CDR2 YYEEEE. The CDR3 spans 17 residues. DNA for the CDR3: TGTGCCAGCAGCTCGGCGGGGACAGGGGCACCCTACAATGAGCAGTTCTTC. This codes for CASSSAGTGAPYNEQFF.

The chain recombines TRBV7-3 with TRBJ2-2; perhaps TRBD2 as D (6 bases). This CDR3 contains 14 residues. Germline V CDR1 and CDR2: SGHTA, FQGTGA. Trimming took off 4 bases at V and 4 bases at J, with 10 bases between the two ends. CDR3 DNA: TGTGCCAGCAGCTCCCGGGACTTCACCGGGGAGCTGTTTTTT. Translated, it gives CASSSRDFTGELFF.

This clone showed up just once. The rearrangement joins TRBV12-5 to TRBJ1-1; D is ambiguous. CDR3 length equals 10 residues. CDR1 LGHNT and CDR2 FRNRAP come from the germline V gene. V lost 3 bases, J lost 11 bases, and 7 bases lay in between. As DNA, the CDR3 is TGTGCTAGTGGTTTACTCCGGGCTTTCTTT. Its translation: CASGLLRAFF.

This sequence joins TRBV27 and TRBJ2-1; 10 nucleotides agree with TRBD2. The germline CDR1 and CDR2 sequences are MNHEY and SMNVEV (reference sequence). The CDR3 sequence is 15 residues long. V gave up 8 bases and J gave up 5 bases; unmatched junction bases: 9. The CDR3 DNA follows: TGTGCCAGCCGGTTAACCGGGACTAGCGACAATGAGCAGTTCTTC. This gives the protein CASRLTGTSDNEQFF.

V usage is TRBV5-1 and J usage is TRBJ2-5, with D hard to call. This CDR3 region has 13 residues. Deletions cut 0 bases from V and 3 bases from J, with 6 bases between. In germline, CDR1 is SGHRS, CDR2 YFSETQ. CDR3 sequence reads: CASSLGREETQYF. The DNA of the CDR3 is TGCGCCAGCAGCTTGGGGAGAGAAGAGACCCAGTACTTC.

Here the CDR3 reads CASSLQSSNQPQHF. CDR3 nucleotide sequence: TGTGCCAGCAGCCTACAGTCGAGCAATCAGCCCCAGCATTTT. The chain links TRBV6-5 to TRBJ1-5; D is uncertain. The CDR3 has 14 residues. V was shortened by 6 bases and J by 1 base, with 10 bases between the two germline ends. The V gene's germline CDR1 is MNHEY and CDR2 SVGAGI.

The V gene is TRBV27, the J gene TRBJ2-2; D call uncertain. CDR3 length: 14 residues. Germline V CDR1 and CDR2: MNHEY, SMNVEV (reference sequence). The V gene lost 5 bases and the J gene lost 4 bases, with 11 bases spanning the gap. As DNA, the CDR3 is TGTGCCAGCAGTCGTTATTTCCGCACCGGGGAGCTGTTTTTT. It translates to CASSRYFRTGELFF.

V gene TRBV7-9 combines with J gene TRBJ1-1; TRBD1 is a possible D gene (6 bases). The CDR3 runs 16 residues. V was shortened by 4 bases and J by 0 bases, with 15 bases between the two germline ends. The germline gives CDR1 SEHNR, CDR2 FQNEAQ (reference sequence). The CDR3 here is CASSSRQDDMNTEAFF. The CDR3 DNA is TGTGCCAGCAGCTCGCGACAGGATGACATGAACACTGAAGCTTTCTTT.

The V gene is TRBV13, the J gene TRBJ2-7; TRBD1 agrees at 7 bases. Germline values: CDR1 PRHDT, CDR2 FYEKMQ (reference sequence). V shed 0 bases, J shed 0 bases, and the junction held 2 bases outside the gene matches. CDR3 length: 15 amino acids. The CDR3: CASSLGDRSSYEQYF. CDR3 sequence (DNA): TGTGCCAGCAGCTTAGGGGACAGGAGCTCCTACGAGCAGTACTTC.

J is TRBJ1-5 and V is TRBV5-8; D is unclear. This CDR3 is 13 amino acids long. CDR1 SGHTS and CDR2 YDEGEE come from the germline V gene. The V gene lost 1 base and the J gene lost 7 bases, with 9 bases spanning the gap. CDR3 sequence (DNA): TGTGCCAGCAGCTTGCGCCAGCGACAGCCCCAGCATTTT. Protein: CASSLRQRQPQHF.

V gene TRBV6-5 combines with J gene TRBJ2-7; 9 bases are a match to TRBD1. The CDR3 runs to 14 residues. CDR1 and CDR2 (germline): MNHEY, SVGAGI. The V and J ends lost 5 bases and 3 bases, in that order; junction bases with no gene match: 5. The CDR3 here is CASSHATGGYEQYF. The CDR3 nucleotides are TGTGCCAGCAGTCACGCGACAGGGGGCTACGAGCAGTACTTC.

The V gene is TRBV7-6, the J gene TRBJ2-2; a possible D gene is TRBD1 (7 bases). CDR1 and CDR2 from the germline V gene are SGHVS and FNYEAQ. The germline V and J ends were trimmed by 6 bases and 0 bases, with 20 bases remaining between them. The CDR3 runs to 18 residues. CDR3 sequence (DNA): TGTGCCAGCAGACCGAGGACAGGTCAGCGGGCGAACACCGGGGAGCTGTTTTTT. Residues: CASRPRTGQRANTGELFF.

CDR3 sequence reads: CSAIDSSSGNTIYF. CDR3 nucleotides: TGCAGCGCCATCGACAGTAGCTCTGGAAACACCATATATTTT. The V call is TRBV29-1, the J call TRBJ1-3, with D perhaps TRBD1 (5 bases). Trimming removed 7 bases at V and 0 bases at J, with 13 bases between. CDR1 is SQVTM and CDR2 is ANQGSEA in the germline V gene. This CDR3 region has 14 residues.

CDR3 sequence reads: CASSLTGTSVDEQFF. The CDR3 nucleotides are TGTGCCAGCAGCCTAACCGGGACTAGCGTCGATGAGCAGTTCTTC. The chain joins TRBV7-6 to TRBJ2-1; 10 bases agree with TRBD2. The CDR3 contains 15 residues. Germline CDR1 reads SGHVS; CDR2 reads FNYEAQ. The V and J ends lost 5 bases and 8 bases, in that order; junction bases with no gene match: 9.

This chain uses TRBV7-9 with TRBJ2-1; 8 nucleotides align to TRBD1. The V segment lost 6 bases and the J segment 8 bases; nucleotides outside the gene matches: 9. The CDR3 contains 14 residues. Germline assignment: CDR1 SEHNR and CDR2 FQNEAQ (reference sequence). The DNA for the CDR3 is TGTGCCAGCAGGCCCCCGGAACAGGGGGATGAGCAGTTCTTC. Amino acids: CASRPPEQGDEQFF.

V usage is TRBV11-2 and J usage is TRBJ2-2, with 11 bases aligning to TRBD2. After removal of 1 base from V and 5 bases from J, the junction contained 9 bases not matched to a gene. CDR3 length: 18 residues. Germline CDR1 SGHAT, CDR2 FQNNGV. The CDR3 region is CASSLAGTSGRATGELFF. CDR3 in DNA: TGTGCCAGCAGCTTAGCGGGAACTAGCGGGAGAGCGACCGGGGAGCTGTTTTTT. Looking up the rest from reference TRBV11-2 and TRBJ2-2 gives the full variable domain: EAGVAQSPRYKIIEKRQSVAFWCNPISGHATLYWYQQILGQGPKLLIQFQNNGVVDDSQLPKDRFSAERLKGVDSTLKIQPAKLEDSAVYLCASSLAGTSGRATGELFFGEGSRLTVL.

The chain combines TRBV9 with TRBJ2-1, with D possibly matching TRBD2 (6 bases). Trimming stripped 0 bases from V and 6 bases from J, with 19 bases between. The CDR3 contains 17 residues. Germline-derived CDR1 and CDR2 are SGDLS and YYNGEE. The CDR3 reads CASSVAPGTSRINEQFF. The CDR3 DNA reads TGTGCCAGCAGCGTAGCTCCTGGGACTTCTCGGATCAATGAGCAGTTCTTC.

This sequence joins TRBV4-2 and TRBJ1-2, with 7 bases aligning to TRBD1. With 4 bases clipped from V and 4 bases from J, the junction kept 9 bases outside the gene matches. Germline V gene data show CDR1 as LGHNA and CDR2 as YNFKEQ. The CDR3 runs 15 residues. For the CDR3, the DNA is TGTGCCAGCAGCCGTACAGGGGAGGATAGCTATGGCTACACCTTC. Translating it yields CASSRTGEDSYGYTF.

The V and J genes are TRBV29-1 and TRBJ2-3; D possibly corresponds to TRBD1 (6 bases). The V end lost 5 bases, the J end lost 1 base, and 19 bases lay between the germline ends. The CDR3 totals 16 residues. Germline-derived CDR1 and CDR2 are SQVTM and ANQGSEA. The CDR3 sequence is CSVYLGAVVGTDTQYF. For the CDR3, the DNA is TGCAGCGTTTACCTGGGGGCAGTGGTGGGCACAGATACGCAGTATTTT.

The chain couples TRBV7-2 to TRBJ2-2; 7 nucleotides agree with TRBD1. CDR1 is SGHTA and CDR2 is FQGNSA in the germline V gene. J was trimmed by 3 bases and V by 4 bases; bases with no gene match: 5. This CDR3 region has 15 residues. CDR3 region: CASSSQGTYTGELFF. In nucleotides, the CDR3 is TGTGCCAGCAGCTCACAGGGGACCTACACCGGGGAGCTGTTTTTT.

The chain carries TRBV13 and TRBJ1-2; 12 bases are a match to TRBD1. This CDR3 has 16 residues. V lost 4 bases and J lost 8; bases outside the gene matches: 11. Germline V lookup: CDR1 PRHDT, CDR2 FYEKMQ (reference sequence). The CDR3 DNA follows: TGTGCCAGCAGCTCCTGGGACAGGGGGCTAAAAGGAGGCTACACCTTC. Translation: CASSSWDRGLKGGYTF.